What follows are 18 T cell receptor beta chains derived from one specimen sequenced in a study of beta chain features in type 1 diabetes. Of the isolated RNA, all was reverse transcribed, and so the sequenced material was expressed TCRB transcripts. Measured with immunoSEQ multiplex PCR; TCRdb has only the in-frame clones, and not every one. This sample yields approximately 400,000 clones, of which approximately 16% are seen a single time; roughly 0.017% belongs to the top ten. What was sequenced was naive CD4+ T cells from blood. Source of these receptors: a young woman in good health.

This chain links TRBV7-9 with TRBJ1-1; no reliable D call. The CDR3 totals 14 residues. V gave up 1 base and J gave up 2 bases, with 8 bases separating them. The germline V gene has CDR1 SEHNR and CDR2 FQNEAQ (reference sequence). The CDR3 DNA follows: TGTGCCAGCAGCTTAGAACCGGGAAACACTGAAGCTTTCTTT. This encodes CASSLEPGNTEAFF. The variable domain in full, completed from reference TRBV7-9 and TRBJ1-1, reads DTGVSQNPRHKITKRGQNVTFRCDPISEHNRLYWYRQTLGQGPEFLTYFQNEAQLEKSRLLSDRFSAERPKGSFSTLEIQRTEQGDSAMYLCASSLEPGNTEAFFGQGTRLTVV.

The V call is TRBV29-1, the J call TRBJ2-7; D gene ambiguous. Germline V gene sequence: CDR1 SQVTM, CDR2 ANQGSEA. The CDR3 extends over 11 amino acids. V was cut by 4 bases and J by 13 bases, with 17 bases left in between. The CDR3 sequence is CSVVAFEIYYF. For the CDR3, the DNA is TGCAGCGTTGTTGCTTTCGAGATCTACTACTTC.

The chain employs TRBV14 and TRBJ2-1; D uncertain. This CDR3 is built from 13 residues. Germline loops: CDR1 SGHDN, CDR2 FVKESK. Trimming left V 1 base short and J 6 bases short, with 7 bases between. The CDR3 DNA sequence: TGTGCCAGCAGCCAAGTCTCAGGCAATGAGCAGTTCTTC. It yields the protein CASSQVSGNEQFF.

This clone was seen a few times. The rearrangement joins TRBV19 to TRBJ2-5, with TRBD2 matching over 9 bases. CDR1 and CDR2 from the germline V gene are LNHDA and SQIVND (reference sequence). J gave up 2 bases and V 3 bases, and 7 bases lay outside the gene matches. This CDR3 region has 16 residues. The CDR3 reads CASSMGASGAQETQYF. The DNA for the CDR3 is TGTGCCAGTAGTATGGGGGCTAGCGGGGCTCAAGAGACCCAGTACTTC.

This chain links TRBV29-1 with TRBJ2-5; D call uncertain. The end of the DNA fits TRBJ2-7 better, so the J call may be wrong. Germline loops: CDR1 SQVTM, CDR2 ANQGSEA. This CDR3 region has 13 residues. The CDR3 sequence is CSVGLRQSYEQYF. For the CDR3, the DNA is TGCAGCGTTGGACTCCGCCAGTCCTACGAGCAGTACTTC.

This chain links TRBV5-4 with TRBJ1-2; no definite D call. Per the germline V gene, CDR1 is SGHNT and CDR2 is YYREEE (reference sequence). V was shortened by 0 bases and J by 8 bases, with 14 bases between the two germline ends. This CDR3 is 14 amino acids long. CDR3 in DNA: TGTGCCAGCAGCTTGGCGCTGGAGCTCGGCGGCTACACCTTC. Translating gives CASSLALELGGYTF.

The chain employs TRBV27 and TRBJ1-1, with D tentatively TRBD1 (6 bases). Germline loops: CDR1 MNHEY, CDR2 SMNVEV (reference sequence). The CDR3 has 15 residues. Deletions cut 7 bases from V and 4 bases from J, with 19 bases between. The CDR3: CASTRGLGVSTEAFF. CDR3 DNA sequence: TGTGCCAGCACCAGGGGATTGGGGGTGAGCACTGAAGCTTTCTTT.

The chain carries TRBV28 and TRBJ2-7; D not certain. CDR3 length: 14 amino acids. V was shortened by 1 base and J by 5 bases, with 12 bases between the two germline ends. CDR1 is MDHEN and CDR2 is SYDVKM in the germline V gene. DNA of the CDR3: TGTGCCAGCAGTTTATCGGGTGCAAGGAACGAGCAGTACTTC. The encoded protein is CASSLSGARNEQYF.

In this sample, this clone turned up a few times. This sequence joins TRBV6-5 and TRBJ2-7; D not resolved. There are 13 residues in the CDR3. The germline V gene encodes CDR1 MNHEY and CDR2 SVGAGI. V was shortened by 4 bases and J by 2 bases, with 9 bases between the two germline ends. The CDR3 nucleotides are TGTGCCAGCAGTTCAGAGGTTCCCTACGAGCAGTACTTC. Residues: CASSSEVPYEQYF.

The chain has TRBV30 and TRBJ2-1, with 8 nucleotides matching TRBD2. The CDR3 is made up of 13 amino acids. Germline lookup yields CDR1 GTSNPN and CDR2 SVGIG (reference sequence). The V and J ends lost 2 bases and 7 bases, in that order; junction bases with no gene match: 4. CDR3 sequence reads: CAWSTGGRNEQFF. CDR3 DNA: TGTGCCTGGAGTACGGGGGGGAGGAATGAGCAGTTCTTC.

Only a few counts were recorded for this clone. J is TRBJ1-1 and V is TRBV29-1; tentative D call: TRBD1 (6 bases). The germline V and J ends were trimmed by 6 bases and 5 bases, with 22 bases remaining between them. CDR3 length: 15 residues. Germline loops: CDR1 SQVTM, CDR2 ANQGSEA. CDR3 bases: TGCAGCGTGGGGTCAGATAAGGGGGTGCGGACTGAAGCTTTCTTT. Amino acid sequence: CSVGSDKGVRTEAFF.

This chain links TRBV6-5 with TRBJ2-5; 11 bases align to TRBD2. Germline V CDR1 and CDR2: MNHEY, SVGAGI. The CDR3 covers 15 residues. The trim removed 6 bases at V and 5 bases at J, leaving 8 bases unmatched. Written as DNA, the CDR3 is TGTGCCAGCAGAAGTAGCGGGAGGGCCCGGGAGACCCAGTACTTC. Encoded protein: CASRSSGRARETQYF.

The genes are TRBV15 and TRBJ2-4; possibly TRBD2 for D (5 bases). CDR3 length: 17 amino acids. Trimming pared 0 bases from V and 7 bases from J, leaving 19 bases between. Germline-derived CDR1 and CDR2 are LNHNV and YYDKDF (reference sequence). CDR3 nucleotides: TGTGCCACCAGCAGAGATCGGGGTACCCCCATGGGGAACATTCAGTACTTC. This encodes CATSRDRGTPMGNIQYF.

The rearrangement joins TRBV30 to TRBJ2-1; 9 bases map to TRBD2. This CDR3 is 16 amino acids long. V dropped 3 bases and J dropped 2; count of bases not matched to a gene: 8. CDR1 is GTSNPN, CDR2 SVGIG, per germline (reference sequence). CDR3 protein: CAWSGGGRAPYNEQFF. Written as DNA, the CDR3 is TGTGCCTGGAGCGGGGGCGGGAGGGCCCCCTACAATGAGCAGTTCTTC.

In DNA form, the CDR3 reads TGTGCCAGCAGCTTAACTAGCGGAGCTTACAATGAGCAGTTCTTC. Translating gives CASSLTSGAYNEQFF. The chain combines TRBV7-9 with TRBJ2-1; TRBD2 matches at 8 bases. This CDR3 comprises 15 residues. Germline V gives CDR1 SEHNR, CDR2 FQNEAQ (reference sequence). V was pared by 2 bases and J by 4 bases, with 4 bases of the junction left unmatched. The whole variable domain, remainder taken from reference TRBV7-9 and TRBJ2-1, is DTGVSQNPRHKITKRGQNVTFRCDPISEHNRLYWYRQTLGQGPEFLTYFQNEAQLEKSRLLSDRFSAERPKGSFSTLEIQRTEQGDSAMYLCASSLTSGAYNEQFFGPGTRLTVL.

This clone was seen a handful of times. The rearrangement joins TRBV9 to TRBJ1-1; D gene ambiguous. The CDR3 sequence is 13 residues long. Germline V CDR1 and CDR2: SGDLS, YYNGEE. Between the trimmed V and J ends, which lost 0 bases and 10 bases, there was a span of 13 bases. CDR3 DNA sequence: TGTGCCAGCAGCGTAGGGCCAGGACGGGGAGCTTTCTTT. Translated, it gives CASSVGPGRGAFF. Full variable domain (rest looked up from reference TRBV9 and TRBJ1-1): DSGVTQTPKHLITATGQRVTLRCSPRSGDLSVYWYQQSLDQGLQFLIQYYNGEERAKGNILERFSAQQFPDLHSELNLSSLELGDSALYFCASSVGPGRGAFFGQGTRLTVV.

This clone was picked up a small number of times. The genes are TRBV7-9 and TRBJ1-1, with D uncertain. Germline V gene data show CDR1 as SEHNR and CDR2 as FQNEAQ (reference sequence). Trimming cost V 4 bases and J 1 base, with 4 bases left between them. This CDR3 has 12 residues. CDR3 DNA: TGTGCCAGCAGCTCCTGGAACACTGAAGCTTTCTTT. Translated, it gives CASSSWNTEAFF.

This clone came up once. The gene calls are TRBV7-3 and TRBJ2-5; possibly TRBD1 for D (6 bases). Per germline, CDR1 SGHTA and CDR2 FQGTGA. The CDR3 spans 19 residues. Trimming left V 4 bases short and J 0 bases short, with 24 bases between. DNA for the CDR3: TGTGCCAGCAGCTCACCCTCCGGGACACCTTTTCAGTACCAAGAGACCCAGTACTTC. This encodes CASSSPSGTPFQYQETQYF.